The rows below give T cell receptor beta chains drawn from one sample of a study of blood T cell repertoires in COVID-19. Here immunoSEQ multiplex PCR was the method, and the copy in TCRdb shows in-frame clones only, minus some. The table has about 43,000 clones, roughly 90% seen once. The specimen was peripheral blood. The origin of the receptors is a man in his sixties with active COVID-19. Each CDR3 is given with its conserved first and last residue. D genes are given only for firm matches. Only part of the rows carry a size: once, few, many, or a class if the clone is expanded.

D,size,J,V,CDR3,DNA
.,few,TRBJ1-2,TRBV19,CASSMAAGNSHGYTF,TGTGCCAGTAGTATGGCGGCAGGGAATAGCCATGGCTACACCTTC
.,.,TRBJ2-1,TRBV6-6,CASSRAAGAYNEQFF,TGTGCCAGCAGTCGCGCGGCAGGGGCCTACAATGAGCAGTTCTTC
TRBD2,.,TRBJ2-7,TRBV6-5,CASKAGGPYEQYF,TGTGCCAGCAAGGCGGGAGGGCCGTACGAGCAGTACTTC
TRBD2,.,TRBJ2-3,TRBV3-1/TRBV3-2,CASSLRTSGITDTQYF,TGTGCCAGCAGCCTCCGTACTAGCGGGATAACAGATACGCAGTATTTT
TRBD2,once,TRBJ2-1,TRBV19,CASSTPWVAGAGNEQFF,TGTGCCAGTAGTACGCCCTGGGTAGCGGGAGCGGGCAATGAGCAGTTCTTC
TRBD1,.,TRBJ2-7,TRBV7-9,CASRPGQASYEQYF,TGTGCCAGCAGGCCCGGACAGGCCTCCTACGAGCAGTACTTC
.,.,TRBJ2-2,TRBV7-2,CASSLVSTGELFF,TGTGCCAGCAGCTTAGTCAGTACCGGGGAGCTGTTTTTT
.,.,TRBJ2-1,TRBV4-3,CASSHTGVPLCEQFF,TGCGCCAGCAGCCATACGGGGGTCCCTCTTTGTGAGCAGTTCTTC
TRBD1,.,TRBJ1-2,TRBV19,CASSRRGTGGAGYTF,TGTGCCAGTAGTCGCCGGGGGACAGGGGGCGCGGGCTACACCTTC
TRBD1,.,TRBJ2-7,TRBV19,CASTLSDRAEQYF,TGTGCCAGTACCCTCTCGGACAGGGCCGAGCAGTACTTC
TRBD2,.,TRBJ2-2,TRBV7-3,CASSLGLRLAGEAGELFF,TGTGCCAGCAGCTTAGGTTTGAGACTAGCGGGAGAGGCCGGGGAGCTGTTTTTT
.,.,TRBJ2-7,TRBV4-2,CASSQDWTVGYEQYF,TGTGCCAGCAGCCAAGATTGGACAGTGGGCTACGAGCAGTACTTC
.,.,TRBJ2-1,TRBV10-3,CAISESSGGYNEQFF,TGTGCCATCAGTGAGTCCTCCGGAGGCTACAATGAGCAGTTCTTC
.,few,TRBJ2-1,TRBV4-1,CASSQDGQGIYNEQFF,TGCGCCAGCAGCCAAGATGGGCAGGGCATCTACAATGAGCAGTTCTTC
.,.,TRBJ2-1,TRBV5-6,CASSLSNNEQFF,TGTGCCAGCAGCTTGTCCAACAATGAGCAGTTCTTC
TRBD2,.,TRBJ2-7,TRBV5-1,CASSLELAGDGHEQYF,TGCGCCAGCAGCTTGGAGTTAGCGGGAGATGGCCACGAGCAGTACTTC
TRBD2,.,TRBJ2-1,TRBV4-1,CASSPVGEREDNEQFF,TGCGCCAGCAGTCCCGTGGGGGAGCGGGAGGACAATGAGCAGTTCTTC
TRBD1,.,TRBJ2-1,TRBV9,CASSFRDSDNEQFF,TGTGCCAGCAGCTTTAGGGACAGTGACAATGAGCAGTTCTTC
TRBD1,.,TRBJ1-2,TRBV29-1,CSVTGGRNYGYTF,TGCAGCGTTACAGGGGGTCGTAACTATGGCTACACCTTC
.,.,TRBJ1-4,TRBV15,CATSRTRAEVGEKLFF,TGTGCCACCAGCAGAACCAGGGCCGAAGTCGGCGAAAAACTGTTTTTT
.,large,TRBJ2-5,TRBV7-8,CASSLDPVPLETQYF,TGTGCCAGCAGCTTAGACCCAGTACCTCTGGAGACCCAGTACTTC
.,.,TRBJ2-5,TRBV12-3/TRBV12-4,CASSLGQETQYF,TGTGCCAGCAGTTTAGGGCAGGAGACCCAGTACTTC
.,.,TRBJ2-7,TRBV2,CASSENQGFGEQYF,TGTGCCAGCAGCGAAAACCAGGGATTCGGCGAGCAGTACTTC
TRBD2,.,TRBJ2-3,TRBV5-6,CASSGAGGSGTDTQYF,TGTGCCAGCAGCGGGGCGGGGGGGTCAGGCACAGATACGCAGTATTTT
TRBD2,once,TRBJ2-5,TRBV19,CASSWGLKQETQYF,TGTGCCAGTAGTTGGGGACTAAAACAAGAGACCCAGTACTTC
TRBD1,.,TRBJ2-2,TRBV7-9,CASMGDRGGSGELFF,TGTGCCAGCATGGGTGACAGGGGTGGATCCGGGGAGCTGTTTTTT
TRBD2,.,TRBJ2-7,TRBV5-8,CASSGGASGPYEQYF,TGTGCCAGCAGCGGCGGGGCTAGCGGGCCCTACGAGCAGTACTTC
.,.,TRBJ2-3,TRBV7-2,CASSLNGADTQYF,TGTGCCAGCAGCTTGAACGGTGCAGATACGCAGTATTTT
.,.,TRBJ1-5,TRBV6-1,CASSESARGISQPQHF,TGTGCCAGCAGTGAATCGGCCCGGGGGATTAGTCAGCCCCAGCATTTT
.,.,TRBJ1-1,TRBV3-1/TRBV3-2,CASSQVRSTEAFF,TGTGCCAGCAGCCAAGTGAGGAGCACTGAAGCTTTCTTT
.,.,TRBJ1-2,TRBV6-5,CASSYSNGGYTF,TGTGCCAGCAGTTACTCTAACGGTGGCTACACCTTC
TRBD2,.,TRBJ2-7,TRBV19,CASRATSGSSYEQYF,TGTGCCAGTAGGGCGACTAGCGGGAGTTCTTACGAGCAGTACTTC
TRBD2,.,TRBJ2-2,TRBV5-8,CASSLSDGRQAGELFF,TGTGCCAGCAGCTTGAGTGACGGGAGGCAAGCCGGGGAGCTGTTTTTT
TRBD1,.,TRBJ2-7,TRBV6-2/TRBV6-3,CASSYDRGRDEQYF,TGTGCCAGCAGTTACGACAGGGGGCGCGACGAGCAGTACTTC
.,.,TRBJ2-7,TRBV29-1,CSVLAAASAYEQYF,TGCAGCGTTTTGGCTGCGGCTAGCGCCTACGAGCAGTACTTC
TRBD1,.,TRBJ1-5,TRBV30,CAWSARGPGANSNQPQHF,TGTGCCTGGAGTGCCAGGGGGCCGGGGGCGAATAGCAATCAGCCCCAGCATTTT
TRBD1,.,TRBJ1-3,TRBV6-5,CASYDRGLGNTIYF,TGTGCCAGTTATGACAGGGGGCTGGGAAACACCATATATTTT
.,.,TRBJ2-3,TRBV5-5,CASSLVGVITDTQYF,TGTGCCAGCAGCTTGGTTGGAGTAATAACAGATACGCAGTATTTT
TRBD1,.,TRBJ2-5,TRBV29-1,CSVLGQDQETQYF,TGCAGCGTATTGGGACAGGACCAAGAGACCCAGTACTTC
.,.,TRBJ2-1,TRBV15,CATSRGAVYPDNEQFF,TGTGCCACCAGCAGAGGGGCAGTCTACCCTGACAATGAGCAGTTCTTC
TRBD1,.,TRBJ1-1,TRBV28,CASNLSKGTGGRAEAFF,TGTGCCAGCAATTTAAGTAAGGGGACAGGGGGAAGGGCTGAAGCTTTCTTT
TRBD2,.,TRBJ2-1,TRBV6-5,CASTEWSSGSYEQFF,TGTGCCAGCACCGAATGGAGTAGCGGGAGCTATGAGCAGTTCTTC